This is a list of T cell receptor beta chains from one sample in a study of control samples from healthy donors and cancer patients. Sequenced by immunoSEQ multiplex PCR; TCRdb stores in-frame clones only, minus some. The sample includes some 110,000 clones, 83% of them seen just once. Sample: blood. These receptors came from a woman aged 50 to 65 in good health. Each CDR3 is given with its conserved first and last residue. The order of the fields is J gene, V gene, clone size, D gene, CDR3 protein, CDR3 DNA. The D gene is left open where the match is weak. Only part of the rows carry a size: once, few, many, or a class if the clone is expanded.

TRBJ1-5,TRBV6-5,NA,NA,CASSYGQGIQPQHF,TGTGCCAGCAGTTACGGGCAGGGCATCCAGCCCCAGCATTTT
TRBJ1-1,TRBV6-2/TRBV6-3,NA,NA,CASSYETGYNSRAFF,TGTGCCAGCAGTTACGAGACAGGCTATAACTCCCGAGCTTTCTTT
TRBJ1-3,TRBV9,NA,NA,CASSVKLGNTIYF,TGTGCCAGCAGCGTAAAGCTTGGAAACACCATATATTTT
TRBJ1-1,TRBV6-2/TRBV6-3,NA,NA,CASSYVGRNTEAFF,TGTGCCAGCAGTTACGTGGGTCGGAACACTGAGGCTTTCTTT
TRBJ2-5,TRBV7-3,NA,TRBD1,CASSSRTGGWYETQYF,TGTGCCAGCAGCTCCCGGACAGGTGGGTGGTATGAGACCCAGTACTTC
TRBJ1-4,TRBV7-9,NA,TRBD1,CASSLAPGQRNEKLFF,TGTGCCAGCAGCTTAGCCCCGGGACAGCGAAATGAAAAACTGTTTTTT
TRBJ2-5,TRBV28,NA,TRBD1,CASSFLVLRDRTQETQYF,TGTGCCAGCAGTTTTTTGGTTCTCCGGGACAGGACCCAAGAGACCCAGTACTTC
TRBJ1-2,TRBV6-1,few,NA,CASSERPASYGYTF,TGTGCCAGCAGTGAACGGCCGGCGAGCTATGGCTACACCTTC
TRBJ2-2,TRBV30,NA,NA,CAWSARGWTGELFF,TGTGCCTGGAGTGCGAGGGGTTGGACCGGGGAGCTGTTTTTT
TRBJ1-2,TRBV15,NA,NA,CATSRGRRGNYGYTF,TGTGCCACCAGCAGAGGCCGACGGGGGAACTATGGCTACACCTTC
TRBJ2-7,TRBV2,NA,TRBD1,CASRQGLPPYEQYF,TGTGCCAGCAGACAGGGGCTCCCTCCCTACGAGCAGTACTTC
TRBJ1-3,TRBV11-3,NA,NA,CASSLQKTVPSGNTIYF,TGTGCCAGCAGCTTACAAAAAACAGTTCCCTCTGGAAACACCATATATTTT
TRBJ2-7,TRBV5-1,NA,NA,CASSSLTRGFYEQYF,TGCGCCAGCAGCTCGTTGACAAGAGGCTTCTACGAGCAGTACTTC
TRBJ2-1,TRBV7-2,once,TRBD2,CASSLMTSGYNEQFF,TGTGCCAGCAGCTTGATGACTAGCGGTTACAATGAGCAGTTCTTC
TRBJ2-6,TRBV27,NA,NA,CASSIPGANVLTF,TGTGCCAGCAGCATCCCTGGGGCCAACGTCCTGACTTTC
TRBJ1-1,TRBV7-2,NA,NA,CASSGRRYTGAFF,TGTGCCAGCAGCGGCCGGCGGTACACTGGGGCTTTCTTT
TRBJ2-1,TRBV6-5,NA,TRBD2,CASARGLAGAEQFF,TGTGCCAGCGCGAGAGGGCTAGCGGGAGCTGAGCAGTTCTTC
TRBJ1-1,TRBV3-1/TRBV3-2,few,NA,CASSQGRGNTEAFF,TGTGCCAGCAGCCAGGGACGGGGGAACACTGAAGCTTTCTTT
TRBJ2-5,TRBV11-3,once,NA,CASSLAETQYF,TGTGCCAGCAGCTTAGCGGAGACCCAGTACTTC
TRBJ1-2,TRBV27,NA,TRBD1,CASSTQGSPKISNGYTF,TGTGCCAGCAGTACACAGGGGAGCCCCAAAATCTCCAATGGCTACACCTTC
TRBJ2-2,TRBV5-1,NA,TRBD1,CASSAGTGANTGELFF,TGCGCCAGCAGCGCCGGGACAGGGGCGAACACCGGGGAGCTGTTTTTT
TRBJ2-3,TRBV29-1,NA,TRBD2,CSVEGGGKDTQYF,TGCAGCGTTGAGGGCGGGGGTAAGGATACGCAGTATTTT
TRBJ2-1,TRBV10-3,NA,NA,CATQGYSYNEQFF,TGTGCCACCCAGGGCTACTCCTACAATGAGCAGTTCTTC
TRBJ2-3,TRBV10-2,NA,TRBD1,CASSEGTGATDTQYF,TGCGCCAGCAGTGAAGGGACAGGGGCTACAGATACGCAGTATTTT
TRBJ2-7,TRBV7-9,few,NA,CASSWKGDYEQYF,TGTGCCAGCAGTTGGAAGGGGGACTACGAGCAGTACTTC
TRBJ2-2,TRBV15,NA,NA,CATSRDKGTGELFF,TGTGCCACCAGCAGAGATAAGGGGACCGGGGAGCTGTTTTTT
TRBJ2-1,TRBV19,NA,NA,CASSIGTAQSSYNEQFF,TGTGCCAGTAGTATCGGGACTGCTCAGAGCTCCTACAATGAGCAGTTCTTC
TRBJ1-6,TRBV2,NA,TRBD1,CASRSLTGGGSPLHF,TGTGCCAGCAGATCGTTAACAGGGGGTGGTTCACCCCTCCACTTT
TRBJ2-1,TRBV2,NA,NA,CASRSGGVSEQFF,TGTGCCAGCCGGTCGGGGGGCGTCAGTGAGCAGTTCTTC
TRBJ2-3,TRBV11-2,NA,TRBD1,CASSINRGPDTQYF,TGTGCCAGCAGCATAAACAGGGGCCCAGATACGCAGTATTTT
TRBJ2-7,TRBV6-5,NA,NA,CASSYRAGGTYEQYF,TGTGCCAGCAGTTACAGAGCGGGTGGAACCTACGAGCAGTACTTC
TRBJ1-3,TRBV11-3,once,NA,CATQMSGNTIYF,TGTGCCACCCAGATGTCTGGAAACACCATATATTTT
TRBJ2-5,TRBV28,NA,TRBD1,CASSGTGAGPVQETQYF,TGTGCCAGCAGTGGAACAGGGGCCGGACCCGTCCAAGAGACCCAGTACTTC
TRBJ1-6,TRBV3-1/TRBV3-2,NA,NA,CASSQSPDNSPLHF,TGTGCCAGCAGCCAAAGCCCAGATAATTCACCCCTCCACTTT
TRBJ2-3,TRBV9,NA,TRBD1,CASSVTGGRDTQYF,TGTGCCAGCAGCGTCACAGGGGGCCGGGATACGCAGTATTTT
TRBJ1-4,TRBV23-1,NA,NA,CASSQFYGASNEKLFF,TGCGCCAGCAGTCAATTTTACGGGGCATCTAATGAAAAACTGTTTTTT
TRBJ2-7,TRBV11-2,NA,NA,CASSLGQGPYEQYF,TGTGCCAGCAGCTTAGGGCAGGGACCCTACGAGCAGTACTTC
TRBJ1-2,TRBV5-1,NA,TRBD1,CASSPHTQGERGYTF,TGCGCCAGCAGCCCCCATACCCAGGGGGAACGGGGCTACACCTTC
TRBJ1-6,TRBV14,NA,TRBD1,CASSFRDRRSPLHF,TGTGCCAGCAGCTTCCGGGACAGGCGGTCACCCCTCCACTTT
TRBJ1-1,TRBV9,NA,TRBD1,CASSVADRGQTEAFF,TGTGCCAGCAGCGTAGCAGACAGGGGGCAAACTGAAGCTTTCTTT
TRBJ2-2,TRBV25-1,NA,NA,CASSVLGRLFF,TGTGCCAGCAGTGTTTTAGGGCGGCTGTTTTTT
TRBJ1-2,TRBV6-2/TRBV6-3,NA,TRBD1,CASSPGTGNYGYTF,TGTGCCAGCAGTCCCGGGACAGGAAACTATGGCTACACCTTC
TRBJ1-2,TRBV30,NA,NA,CAWNQGFGYTF,TGTGCCTGGAACCAGGGCTTTGGCTACACCTTC
TRBJ2-7,TRBV10-1,NA,TRBD2,CASSSTSGGYEQYF,TGCGCCAGCAGTTCAACTAGCGGGGGGTACGAGCAGTACTTC
TRBJ2-3,TRBV14,few,TRBD2,CASSQVMRGGPTDTQYF,TGTGCCAGCAGCCAGGTAATGCGGGGGGGGCCCACAGATACGCAGTATTTT
TRBJ1-2,TRBV7-8,NA,TRBD1,CASSLALTGGIYGYTF,TGTGCCAGCAGCTTAGCTTTAACAGGGGGGATATATGGCTACACCTTC
TRBJ1-5,TRBV6-5,NA,NA,CATGPYSNQPQHF,TGTGCCACCGGCCCCTATAGCAATCAGCCCCAGCATTTT
TRBJ1-6,TRBV5-6,NA,NA,CASSLRDGYNSPLHF,TGTGCCAGCAGCTTAAGGGACGGGTATAATTCACCCCTCCACTTT
TRBJ2-2,TRBV3-1/TRBV3-2,NA,NA,CASSQEPGLGELFF,TGTGCCAGCAGCCAAGAGCCGGGTTTGGGGGAGCTGTTTTTT
TRBJ2-1,TRBV23-1,NA,TRBD1,CASSPRVGTGVRNEQFF,TGCGCCAGCAGTCCTCGGGTGGGGACAGGGGTAAGGAATGAGCAGTTCTTC
TRBJ1-5,TRBV4-3,NA,TRBD1,CASSQGTGGNQPQHF,TGCGCCAGCAGCCAAGGGACAGGGGGCAATCAGCCCCAGCATTTT
TRBJ1-4,TRBV5-1,NA,NA,CASSLGVANEKLFF,TGCGCCAGCAGCTTGGGGGTGGCTAATGAAAAACTGTTTTTT
TRBJ2-3,TRBV10-3,NA,TRBD2,CAISESGLAGDTQYF,TGTGCCATCAGTGAGTCGGGACTAGCGGGGGATACGCAGTATTTT
TRBJ2-7,TRBV6-2/TRBV6-3,NA,NA,CASSSFYEQYF,TGTGCCAGCAGTTCTTTTTACGAGCAGTACTTC
TRBJ2-5,TRBV7-9,NA,NA,CASSLAVPGETQYF,TGTGCCAGCAGCTTAGCGGTTCCGGGGGAGACCCAGTACTTC
TRBJ2-1,TRBV4-1,NA,NA,CASSQEGRNSYNEQFF,TGCGCCAGCAGCCAAGAAGGGCGGAACTCCTACAATGAGCAGTTCTTC